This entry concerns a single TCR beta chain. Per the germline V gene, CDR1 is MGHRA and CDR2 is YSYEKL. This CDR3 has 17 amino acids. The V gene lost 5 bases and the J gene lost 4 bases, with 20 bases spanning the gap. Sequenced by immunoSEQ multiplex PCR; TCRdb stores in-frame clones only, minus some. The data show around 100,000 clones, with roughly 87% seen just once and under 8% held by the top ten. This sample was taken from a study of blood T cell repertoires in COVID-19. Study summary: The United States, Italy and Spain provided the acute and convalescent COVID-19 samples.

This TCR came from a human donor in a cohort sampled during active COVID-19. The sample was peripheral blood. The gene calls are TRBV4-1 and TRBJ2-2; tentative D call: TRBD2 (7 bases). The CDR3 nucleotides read TGCGCCAGCAGCACCCCTAGGGGGGGCCGCGGCACCGGGGAGCTGTTTTTT. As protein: CASSTPRGGRGTGELFF.